This record concerns one TCR beta chain sequence. Its target is unknown. RNA extraction and reverse transcription yielded cDNA as sequencing template. Here immunoSEQ multiplex PCR was the method, and the copy in TCRdb shows in-frame clones only, minus some. The sample records a few hundred thousand clones, around two fifths being singletons. The data stem from a study of CD8+ T cells in alopecia areata. Across the whole study: Treated individuals took tofacitinib by mouth, 5 to 10 mg twice daily.

Germline V lookup: CDR1 MNHEY, CDR2 SVGAGI. This CDR3 has 16 residues. The germline V and J ends were trimmed by 0 bases and 1 base, with 13 bases remaining between them. The sample's treatment: oral pan-JAK inhibitor, 5-10 mg twice daily. Study results and caveats: Scalp and blood samples kept many expanded lesional clones throughout tofacitinib. Lesional scalp, notably in alopecia totalis/universalis, had clonality above that of normal scalp. TCR sharing was clearer in mice than between patients, perhaps partly owing to patient HLA diversity.

Source: CD4+ T cells sorted from blood, taken between weeks 30 and 35, from a patient treated with tofacitinib. The clonotype was recovered from a human donor with alopecia areata. This chain connects TRBV6-5 to TRBJ2-7, with D perhaps TRBD1 or TRBD2 (5 bases each). CDR3 DNA sequence: TGTGCCAGCAGTTACTCCGGGCAGTGGGGGTCCTACGAGCAGTACTTC. Its protein product is CASSYSGQWGSYEQYF.